This T cell receptor (beta chain) derives from a study of regulatory T cells in long-lasting Graves disease. In building TCR beta libraries, iRepertoire HTBI primers were used together with Arm-PCR of CDR3 regions. TCRdb re-called the multiplex PCR reads through MiXCR, storing one row per CDR3 protein. Of 370,000 or so distinct CDR3 sequences in the sample, around 16% were seen once. Study-wide results and caveats: TRBV28, TRBJ1-2 and TRBJ2-5 were favored in persistent disease.

This clonotype has a count of ten or more. Antigen unknown. Time point specified: newly diagnosed GD, antithyroid drugs for less than 3 months. Scientists built the TCR library using RNA that was extracted from PBMCs. It was by American Thyroid Association guidelines that Graves' disease was diagnosed. Into tubes containing EDTA, 7.5 to 9.5 milliliters of peripheral blood were drawn. V dropped 0 bases and J dropped 1; count of bases not matched to a gene: 3. This CDR3 contains 16 residues. Germline loops: CDR1 KGHSH, CDR2 LQKENI. The data also belong to a second study, concerning T cells in Graves' hyperthyroidism and ophthalmopathy. That report notes: Newly diagnosed hyperthyroidism patients aged 18 to 65 years had disease lasting under 2 months.

Sequences were derived from peripheral blood mononuclear cells (PBMCs), sampled at new diagnosis, from a patient treated with antithyroid drugs. V usage is TRBV18 and J usage is TRBJ2-3, with 8 bases identical to TRBD1. The clonotype originates from a woman aged 18-35 years with Graves disease. The CDR3 nucleotides are TGTGCCAGCTCACCACCGTCGACAGGGGGCACAGATACGCAGTATTTT. Translated, it gives CASSPPSTGGTDTQYF.